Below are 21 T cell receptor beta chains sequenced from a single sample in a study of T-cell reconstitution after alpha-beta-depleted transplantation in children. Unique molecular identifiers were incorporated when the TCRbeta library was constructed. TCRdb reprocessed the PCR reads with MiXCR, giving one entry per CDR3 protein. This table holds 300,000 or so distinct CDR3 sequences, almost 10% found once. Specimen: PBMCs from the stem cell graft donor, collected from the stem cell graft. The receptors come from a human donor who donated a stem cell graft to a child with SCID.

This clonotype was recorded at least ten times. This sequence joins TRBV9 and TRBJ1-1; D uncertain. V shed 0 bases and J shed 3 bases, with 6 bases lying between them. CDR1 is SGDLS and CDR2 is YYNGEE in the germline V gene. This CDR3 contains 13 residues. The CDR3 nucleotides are TGTGCCAGCAGCGTAGGTCAGGACACTGAAGCTTTCTTT. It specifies CASSVGQDTEAFF.

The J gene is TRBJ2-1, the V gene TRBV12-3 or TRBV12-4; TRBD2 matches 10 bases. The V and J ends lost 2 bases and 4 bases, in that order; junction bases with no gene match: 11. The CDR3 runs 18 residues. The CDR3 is CASSLRASGGNLYNEQFF. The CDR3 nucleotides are TGTGCCAGCAGTTTAAGGGCTAGCGGGGGAAATCTGTACAATGAGCAGTTCTTC.

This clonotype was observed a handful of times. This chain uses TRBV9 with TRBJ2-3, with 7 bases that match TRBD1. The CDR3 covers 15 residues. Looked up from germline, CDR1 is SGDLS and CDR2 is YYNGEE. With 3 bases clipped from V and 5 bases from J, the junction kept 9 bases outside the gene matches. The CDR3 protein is CASSDKGASGDTQYF. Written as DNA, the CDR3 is TGTGCCAGCAGCGATAAGGGGGCCTCAGGAGATACGCAGTATTTT.

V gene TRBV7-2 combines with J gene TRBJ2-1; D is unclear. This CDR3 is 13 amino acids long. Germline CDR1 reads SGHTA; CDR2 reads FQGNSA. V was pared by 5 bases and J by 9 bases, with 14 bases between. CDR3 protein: CASSTTVMGEQFF. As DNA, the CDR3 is TGTGCCAGCAGCACGACGGTGATGGGTGAGCAGTTCTTC.

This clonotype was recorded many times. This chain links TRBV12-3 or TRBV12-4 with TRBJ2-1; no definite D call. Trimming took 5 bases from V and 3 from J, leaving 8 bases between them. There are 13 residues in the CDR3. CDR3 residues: CASSPFRYNEQFF. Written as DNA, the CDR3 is TGTGCCAGCAGTCCCTTCCGCTACAATGAGCAGTTCTTC.

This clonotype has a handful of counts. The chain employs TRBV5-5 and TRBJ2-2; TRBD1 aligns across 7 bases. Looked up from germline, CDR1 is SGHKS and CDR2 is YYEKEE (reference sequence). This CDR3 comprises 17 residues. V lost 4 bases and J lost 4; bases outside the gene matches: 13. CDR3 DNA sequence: TGTGCCAGCAGCCTCGACTCCAGGGGGACGAGCACCGGGGAGCTGTTTTTT. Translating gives CASSLDSRGTSTGELFF.

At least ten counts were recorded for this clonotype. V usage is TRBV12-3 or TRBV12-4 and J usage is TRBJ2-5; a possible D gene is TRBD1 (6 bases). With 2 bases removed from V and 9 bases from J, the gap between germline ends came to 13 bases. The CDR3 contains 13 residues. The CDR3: CASSLNRDGAQYF. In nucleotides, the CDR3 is TGTGCCAGCAGTTTAAACAGGGATGGGGCCCAGTACTTC.

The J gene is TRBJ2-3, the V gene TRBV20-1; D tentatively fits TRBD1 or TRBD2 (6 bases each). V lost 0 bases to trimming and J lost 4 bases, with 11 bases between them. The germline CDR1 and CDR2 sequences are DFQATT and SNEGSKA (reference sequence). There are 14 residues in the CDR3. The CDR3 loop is CSAREGGLSDTQYF. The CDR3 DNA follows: TGCAGTGCTAGAGAGGGGGGCCTATCAGATACGCAGTATTTT.

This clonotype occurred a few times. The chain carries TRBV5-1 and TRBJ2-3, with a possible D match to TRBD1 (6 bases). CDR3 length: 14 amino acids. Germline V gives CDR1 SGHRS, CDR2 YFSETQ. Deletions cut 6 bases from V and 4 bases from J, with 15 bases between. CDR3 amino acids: CASIQGGMADTQYF. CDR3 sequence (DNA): TGCGCCAGCATCCAAGGGGGTATGGCAGATACGCAGTATTTT. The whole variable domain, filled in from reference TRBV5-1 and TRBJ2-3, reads KAGVTQTPRYLIKTRGQQVTLSCSPISGHRSVSWYQQTPGQGLQFLFEYFSETQRNKGNFPGRFSGRQFSNSRSEMNVSTLELGDSALYLCASIQGGMADTQYFGPGTRLTVL.

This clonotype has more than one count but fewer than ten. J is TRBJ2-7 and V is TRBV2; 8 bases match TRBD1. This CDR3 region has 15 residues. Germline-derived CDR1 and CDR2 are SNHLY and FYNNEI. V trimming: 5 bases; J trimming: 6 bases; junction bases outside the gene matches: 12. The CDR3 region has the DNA TGTGCCAGCAGTTGGGGAAGACAGGGGAGGATCGAGCAGTACTTC. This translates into CASSWGRQGRIEQYF.

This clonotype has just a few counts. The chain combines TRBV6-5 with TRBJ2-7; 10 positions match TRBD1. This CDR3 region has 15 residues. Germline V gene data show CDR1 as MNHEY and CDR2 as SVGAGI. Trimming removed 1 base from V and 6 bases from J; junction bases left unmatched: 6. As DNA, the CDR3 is TGTGCCAGCAGTTACTTGGGGACAGGGGAACTCGAGCAGTACTTC. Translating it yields CASSYLGTGELEQYF.

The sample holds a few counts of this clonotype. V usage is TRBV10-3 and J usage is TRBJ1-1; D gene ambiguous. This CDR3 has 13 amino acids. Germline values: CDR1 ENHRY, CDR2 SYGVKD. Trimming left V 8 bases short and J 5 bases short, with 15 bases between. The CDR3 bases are TGTGCCATCGGGAGGTCAGGCGAGACTGAAGCTTTCTTT. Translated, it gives CAIGRSGETEAFF.

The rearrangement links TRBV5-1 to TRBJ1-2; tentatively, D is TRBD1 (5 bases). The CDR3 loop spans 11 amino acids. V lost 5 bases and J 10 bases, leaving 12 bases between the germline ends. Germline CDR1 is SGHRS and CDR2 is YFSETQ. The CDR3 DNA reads TGCGCCAGCAGTCTTAGGGGCGACTACACCTTC. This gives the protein CASSLRGDYTF.

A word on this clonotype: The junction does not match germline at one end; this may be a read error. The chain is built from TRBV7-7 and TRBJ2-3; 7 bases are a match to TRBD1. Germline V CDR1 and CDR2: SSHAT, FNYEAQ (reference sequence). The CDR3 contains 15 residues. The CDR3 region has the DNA TGTGCTAGCAGCATTTCCGGGACAGCCACAGATACGCAGTATTTT. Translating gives CASSISGTATDTQYF. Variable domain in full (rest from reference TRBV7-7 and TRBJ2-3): GAGVSQSPRYKVTKRGQDVTLRCDPISSHATLYWYQQALGQGPEFLTYFNYEAQPDKSGLPSDRFSAERPEGSISTLTIQRTEQRDSAMYRCASSISGTATDTQYFGPGTRLTVL.

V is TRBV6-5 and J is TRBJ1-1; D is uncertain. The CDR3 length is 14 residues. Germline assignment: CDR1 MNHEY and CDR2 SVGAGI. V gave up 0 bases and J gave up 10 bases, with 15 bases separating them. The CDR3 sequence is CASSYSNPPEGAFF. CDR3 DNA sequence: TGTGCCAGCAGTTACTCTAATCCACCTGAGGGAGCTTTCTTT.

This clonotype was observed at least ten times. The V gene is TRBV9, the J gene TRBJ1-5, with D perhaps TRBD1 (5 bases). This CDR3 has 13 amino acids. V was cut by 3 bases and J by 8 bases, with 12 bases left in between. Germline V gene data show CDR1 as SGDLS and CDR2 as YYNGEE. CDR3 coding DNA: TGTGCCAGCAGCGGTGAGGGGTGGGAGCCCCAGCATTTT. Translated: CASSGEGWEPQHF.

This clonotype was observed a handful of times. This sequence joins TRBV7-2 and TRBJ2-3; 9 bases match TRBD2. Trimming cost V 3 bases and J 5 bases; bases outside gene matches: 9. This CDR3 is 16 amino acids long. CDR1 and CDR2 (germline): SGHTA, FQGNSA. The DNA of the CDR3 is TGTGCCAGCAGCTTCCAACCGGGACTAGCAGGAGATACGCAGTATTTT. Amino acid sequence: CASSFQPGLAGDTQYF.

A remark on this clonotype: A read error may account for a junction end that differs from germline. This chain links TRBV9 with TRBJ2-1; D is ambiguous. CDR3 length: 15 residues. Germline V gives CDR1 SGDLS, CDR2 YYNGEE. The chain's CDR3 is CASSVISSSYNEQFF. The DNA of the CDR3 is TGTGCCAGCAGCGTAATTAGCAGCTCCTACAACGAGCAGTTCTTC.

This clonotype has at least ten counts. This CDR3 reads CASKWRGAYTEAFF. The CDR3 DNA is TGTGCCAGCAAATGGAGGGGGGCCTACACTGAAGCTTTCTTT. The V gene is TRBV5-6, the J gene TRBJ1-1, with D possibly being TRBD1 (6 bases). There are 14 residues in the CDR3. Germline CDR1 is SGHDT and CDR2 is YYEEEE. V was shortened by 6 bases and J by 3 bases, with 15 bases between the two germline ends.

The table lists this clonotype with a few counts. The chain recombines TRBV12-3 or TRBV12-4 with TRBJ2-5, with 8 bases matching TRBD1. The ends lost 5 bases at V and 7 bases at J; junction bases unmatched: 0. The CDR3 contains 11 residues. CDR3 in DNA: TGTGCCAGCAGTGGACAGGGGACCCAGTACTTC. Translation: CASSGQGTQYF.

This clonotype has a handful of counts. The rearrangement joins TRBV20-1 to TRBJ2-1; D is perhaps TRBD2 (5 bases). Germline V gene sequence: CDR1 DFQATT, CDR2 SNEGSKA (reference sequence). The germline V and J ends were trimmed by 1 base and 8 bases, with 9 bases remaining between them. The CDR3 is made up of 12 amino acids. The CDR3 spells CSARGTVYEQFF. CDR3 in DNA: TGCAGTGCTAGAGGGACTGTATATGAGCAGTTCTTC.